Described below is a single T cell receptor beta chain sequence and its context. Antigen specificity is unknown. The sample belongs to a study of blood T cells in healthy people across ages. General observations from the study: Roughly linear declines in TCR beta diversity per million T cells occurred with age.

The CDR3 length is 18 residues. V gave up 3 bases and J gave up 3 bases, with 20 bases separating them. CDR1 SGHVS and CDR2 FQNEAQ come from the germline V gene. A J-beta primer mix and a sample-barcoded 5' primer were used in a second PCR of roughly 7 to 12 cycles. Per sample, CDR3-containing paired-end reads numbered at least 3 million. TCRdb fed the 5' RACE reads into MiXCR, producing one record per CDR3 protein. The sample yields approximately 1.5 million distinct CDR3 sequences, 35% to 45% seen once. This clonotype was sampled from a woman aged 18-30 years in good health. The rearrangement uses TRBV7-8 and TRBJ2-2; D possibly corresponds to TRBD1 (6 bases). Sequencing was carried out using blood. The CDR3 nucleotides read TGTGCCAGCAGCTTCGCCGGAACAGGGAGAAGGTACACCGGGGAGCTGTTTTTT. Protein sequence: CASSFAGTGRRYTGELFF. The full variable domain, with the rest looked up from reference TRBV7-8 and TRBJ2-2, is GAGVSQSPRYKVAKRGQDVALRCDPISGHVSLFWYQQALGQGPEFLTYFQNEAQLDKSGLPSDRFFAERPEGSVSTLKIQRTQQEDSAVYLCASSFAGTGRRYTGELFFGEGSRLTVL.